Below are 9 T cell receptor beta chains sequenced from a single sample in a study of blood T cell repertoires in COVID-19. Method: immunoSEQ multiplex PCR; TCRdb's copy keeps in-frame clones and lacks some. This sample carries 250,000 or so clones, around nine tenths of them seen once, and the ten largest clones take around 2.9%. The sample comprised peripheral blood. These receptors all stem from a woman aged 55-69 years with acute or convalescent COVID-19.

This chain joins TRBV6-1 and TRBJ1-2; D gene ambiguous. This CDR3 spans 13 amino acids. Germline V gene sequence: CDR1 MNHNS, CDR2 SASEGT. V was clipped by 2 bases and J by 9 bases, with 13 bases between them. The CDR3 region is CASSENQARRYTF. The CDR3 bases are TGTGCCAGCAGTGAAAATCAGGCCCGGCGCTACACCTTC.

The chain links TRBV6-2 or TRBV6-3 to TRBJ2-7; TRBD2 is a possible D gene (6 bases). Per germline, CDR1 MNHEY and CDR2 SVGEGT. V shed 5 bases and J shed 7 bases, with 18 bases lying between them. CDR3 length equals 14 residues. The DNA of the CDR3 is TGTGCCAGCAGTGCGGGACTTTCCCGGGCAGAGCAGTACTTC. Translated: CASSAGLSRAEQYF.

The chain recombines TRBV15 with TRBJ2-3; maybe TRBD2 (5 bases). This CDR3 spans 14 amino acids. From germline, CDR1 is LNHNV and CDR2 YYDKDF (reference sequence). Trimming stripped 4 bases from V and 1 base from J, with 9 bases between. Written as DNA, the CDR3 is TGTGCCACCAGCAAGGACTTAGGCACAGATACGCAGTATTTT. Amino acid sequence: CATSKDLGTDTQYF.

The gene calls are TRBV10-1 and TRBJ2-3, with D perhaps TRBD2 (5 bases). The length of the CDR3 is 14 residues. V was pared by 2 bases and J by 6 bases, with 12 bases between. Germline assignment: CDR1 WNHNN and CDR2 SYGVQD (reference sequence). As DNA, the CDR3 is TGCGCCAGCAGTGAGGGCGGGCTAGCTGATACGCAGTATTTT. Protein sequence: CASSEGGLADTQYF.

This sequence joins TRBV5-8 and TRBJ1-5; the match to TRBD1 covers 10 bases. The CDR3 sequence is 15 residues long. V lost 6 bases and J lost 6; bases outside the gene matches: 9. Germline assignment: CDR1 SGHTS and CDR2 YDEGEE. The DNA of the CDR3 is TGTGCCAGCAACCGTGGGACAGGGGTTACTCAGCCCCAGCATTTT. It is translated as CASNRGTGVTQPQHF.

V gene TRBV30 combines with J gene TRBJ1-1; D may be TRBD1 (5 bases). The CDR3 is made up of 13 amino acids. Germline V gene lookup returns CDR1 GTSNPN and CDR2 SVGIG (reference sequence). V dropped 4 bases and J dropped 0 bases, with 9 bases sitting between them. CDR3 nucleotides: TGTGCCTGGATAGACAGACTGAACACTGAAGCTTTCTTT. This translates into CAWIDRLNTEAFF. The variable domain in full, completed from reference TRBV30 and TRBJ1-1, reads SQTIHQWPATLVQPVGSPLSLECTVEGTSNPNLYWYRQAAGRGLQLLFYSVGIGQISSEVPQNLSASRPQDRQFILSSKKLLLSDSGFYLCAWIDRLNTEAFFGQGTRLTVV.

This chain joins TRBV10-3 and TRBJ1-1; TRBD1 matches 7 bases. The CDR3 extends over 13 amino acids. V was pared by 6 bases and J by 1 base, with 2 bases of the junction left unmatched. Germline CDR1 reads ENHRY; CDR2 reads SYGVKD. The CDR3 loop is CAIRGDRNTEAFF. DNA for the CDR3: TGTGCCATCAGGGGGGACAGGAACACTGAAGCTTTCTTT.

The CDR3 sequence: CAWRLSPGNSPLHF. The CDR3 DNA is TGTGCCTGGAGGCTTTCGCCGGGTAATTCACCCCTCCACTTT. This sequence joins TRBV30 and TRBJ1-6; D is unclear. CDR1 and CDR2 from the germline V gene are GTSNPN and SVGIG (reference sequence). This CDR3 is 14 amino acids long. V lost 3 bases, J lost 6 bases, and 12 bases lay in between.

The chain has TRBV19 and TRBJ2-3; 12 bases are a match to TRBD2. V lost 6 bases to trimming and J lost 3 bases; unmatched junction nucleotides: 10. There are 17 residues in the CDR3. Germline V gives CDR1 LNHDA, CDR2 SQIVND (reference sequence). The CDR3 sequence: CASSMGYGLAGTDTQYF. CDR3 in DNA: TGTGCCAGTAGCATGGGGTATGGACTAGCGGGAACAGATACGCAGTATTTT.